These 18 T cell receptor beta chains were sequenced from one sample in a study of cytomegalovirus exposure and HLA in healthy donors. The primer mix had 60 Vbeta and 13 Jbeta primers. Some clones are missing from TCRdb's copy, which holds only in-frame ones; the method was immunoSEQ multiplex PCR. The sample holds under 90,000 clones, 80% to 90% seen once. Specimen: PBMCs. The source is a young man in good health and CMV-seronegative.

The CDR3 is CASSEHSGRGHEQYF. Written as DNA, the CDR3 is TGTGCCAGCAGCGAACATAGCGGGAGAGGCCACGAGCAGTACTTC. This chain uses TRBV7-3 with TRBJ2-7; 9 bases align to TRBD2. J was trimmed by 5 bases and V by 5 bases; bases with no gene match: 10. The V gene's germline CDR1 is SGHTA and CDR2 FQGTGA. CDR3 length: 15 amino acids.

The rearrangement links TRBV18 to TRBJ2-7, with TRBD1 matching over 9 bases. The germline V gene encodes CDR1 KGHSH and CDR2 LQKENI. Trimming removed 4 bases from V and 3 bases from J; junction bases left unmatched: 7. The CDR3 contains 15 residues. The CDR3 spells CASSLKTGGDYEQYF. Written as DNA, the CDR3 is TGTGCCAGCTCACTAAAGACAGGGGGAGACTACGAGCAGTACTTC.

The CDR3 loop reads CASSYQSEQFF. The DNA of the CDR3 is TGTGCCAGCAGCTACCAGTCAGAGCAGTTCTTC. V is TRBV7-2 and J is TRBJ2-1; unclear D gene. CDR3 length: 11 amino acids. The germline CDR1 and CDR2 sequences are SGHTA and FQGNSA. V shed 4 bases and J shed 10 bases, with 8 bases lying between them.

As concerns this clone: The junction shows a germline mismatch at one end, possibly a read error. This rearrangement joins TRBV7-9 to TRBJ2-1; the match to TRBD2 covers 13 bases. The length of the CDR3 is 18 residues. Germline CDR1 and CDR2: SEHNR and FQNEAQ (reference sequence). The CDR3 here is CSSSFTTATSGRYDEQFF. CDR3 nucleotide sequence: TGTTCCAGCAGCTTCACAACCGCGACTAGCGGGAGGTACGATGAGCAGTTCTTC. Complete variable domain (other parts from reference TRBV7-9 and TRBJ2-1): DTGVSQNPRHKITKRGQNVTFRCDPISEHNRLYWYRQTLGQGPEFLTYFQNEAQLEKSRLLSDRFSAERPKGSFSTLEIQRTEQGDSAMYLCSSSFTTATSGRYDEQFFGPGTRLTVL.

The CDR3 region has the DNA TGTGCCAGCAGCTTGGTCAGGGGGCGCGACACTGAAGCTTTCTTT. It translates to CASSLVRGRDTEAFF. The chain employs TRBV7-8 and TRBJ1-1; 8 bases agree with TRBD1. The CDR3 consists of 15 residues. V dropped 3 bases and J dropped 3; count of bases not matched to a gene: 6. Germline-derived CDR1 and CDR2 are SGHVS and FQNEAQ.

The chain combines TRBV4-2 with TRBJ2-1; the match to TRBD2 covers 10 bases. V trimming: 3 bases; J trimming: 12 bases; junction bases outside the gene matches: 17. Germline CDR1 and CDR2: LGHNA and YNFKEQ. The CDR3 contains 17 residues. The CDR3 region is CASSQESGLAGASRQFF. In DNA form, the CDR3 reads TGTGCCAGCAGCCAGGAGAGCGGGCTAGCGGGAGCTAGTCGGCAGTTCTTC.

V is TRBV5-6 and J is TRBJ1-2; D is unclear. Germline V CDR1 and CDR2: SGHDT, YYEEEE. This CDR3 region has 14 residues. Trimming stripped 5 bases from V and 3 bases from J, with 14 bases between. The CDR3 here is CASSLGGGDYGYTF. The CDR3, as DNA: TGTGCCAGCAGTTTAGGTGGCGGGGACTATGGCTACACCTTC.

This clone was observed a single time. The chain couples TRBV7-2 to TRBJ1-1, with TRBD1 matching over 8 bases. The V gene end was trimmed by 4 bases and the J gene end by 5 bases; junction bases not matched to a gene: 12. CDR3 length equals 16 residues. The germline V gene has CDR1 SGHTA and CDR2 FQGNSA. In DNA form, the CDR3 reads TGTGCCAGCAGCTCAGCAGGGGGCCAAGTAGGAACTGAAGCTTTCTTT. Its protein product is CASSSAGGQVGTEAFF.

This rearrangement joins TRBV6-5 to TRBJ1-5, with no clear D. The CDR3 consists of 15 residues. V was shortened by 8 bases and J by 4 bases, with 18 bases between the two germline ends. Per germline, CDR1 MNHEY and CDR2 SVGAGI. The CDR3 region is CASQLSPGLNQPQHF. The CDR3 bases are TGTGCCAGCCAATTGTCCCCGGGTCTAAATCAGCCCCAGCATTTT.

V and J are TRBV4-3 and TRBJ2-7; D perhaps matches TRBD2 (5 bases). The CDR3 loop spans 17 amino acids. Trimming cost V 0 bases and J 3 bases, with 18 bases left between them. The germline V gene encodes CDR1 LGHNA and CDR2 YSLEER. The CDR3 spells CASSQELFGLDLYEQYF. The CDR3 DNA is TGCGCCAGCAGCCAAGAGTTATTCGGACTGGACCTCTACGAGCAGTACTTC.

This sequence joins TRBV4-3 and TRBJ2-1, with no clear D. Trimming removed 0 bases from V and 10 bases from J, with 10 bases in between. Germline CDR1 is LGHNA and CDR2 is YSLEER. This CDR3 has 13 amino acids. Written as DNA, the CDR3 is TGCGCCAGCAGCCAAGATAGACTGACCGAGCAGTTCTTC. Protein: CASSQDRLTEQFF.

The chain couples TRBV7-2 to TRBJ1-3; D ambiguous. This CDR3 has 13 amino acids. The V and J ends lost 5 bases and 2 bases respectively, with 7 bases between them. CDR1 SGHTA and CDR2 FQGNSA come from the germline V gene. The CDR3: CASSELPGNTIYF. The CDR3 DNA reads TGTGCCAGCAGCGAACTTCCTGGAAACACCATATATTTT.

This chain joins TRBV19 and TRBJ2-1; D remains ambiguous. Germline CDR1 reads LNHDA; CDR2 reads SQIVND (reference sequence). Trimming left V 4 bases short and J 0 bases short, with 7 bases between. This CDR3 is built from 14 residues. CDR3 residues: CASSRQSSYNEQFF. The CDR3, as DNA: TGTGCCAGTAGTAGGCAAAGCTCCTACAATGAGCAGTTCTTC.

This clone was detected only once. This chain uses TRBV28 with TRBJ2-1; no reliable D call. V shed 8 bases and J shed 8 bases, with 13 bases lying between them. Per germline, CDR1 MDHEN and CDR2 SYDVKM. The CDR3 runs 12 residues. The CDR3 nucleotides are TGTGCCAGCCATAGCTCCATCCATGAGCAGTTCTTC. Translated, it gives CASHSSIHEQFF.

The CDR3 nucleotides are TGTGCCAGCAGTTTATTTTTCGGACAGGGGAATCAGCCCCAGCATTTT. It encodes CASSLFFGQGNQPQHF. This chain links TRBV28 with TRBJ1-5, with 9 positions matching TRBD1. V lost 1 base to trimming and J lost 4 bases; unmatched junction nucleotides: 5. CDR1 MDHEN and CDR2 SYDVKM come from the germline V gene. CDR3 length: 16 amino acids.

V and J are TRBV7-9 and TRBJ2-7; 9 bases fit TRBD1. The junction had 9 bases not matched to a gene; V was cut back by 5 bases and J by 10 bases. The CDR3 loop spans 13 amino acids. Per germline, CDR1 SEHNR and CDR2 FQNEAQ (reference sequence). For the CDR3, the DNA is TGTGCCAGCAGCCAGACCGACAGGGGGGAACAGTACTTC. Translating gives CASSQTDRGEQYF.

V gene TRBV11-2 combines with J gene TRBJ2-7; TRBD1 aligns across 8 bases. Germline V lookup: CDR1 SGHAT, CDR2 FQNNGV. CDR3 length: 15 residues. Trimming took 4 bases from V and 1 from J; bases not matched to a gene: 6. The CDR3 loop reads CASSSRGQVSYEQYF. The CDR3 DNA reads as TGTGCCAGCAGCTCCAGGGGACAGGTATCCTACGAGCAGTACTTC.

The chain recombines TRBV4-1 with TRBJ2-1; possibly TRBD2 for D (5 bases). Germline V gives CDR1 MGHRA, CDR2 YSYEKL. Trimming left V 4 bases short and J 5 bases short, with 15 bases between. The CDR3 extends over 15 amino acids. The CDR3 coding sequence is TGCGCCAGCAGCCTTACAGACTCAGCGGACAATGAGCAGTTCTTC. This gives the protein CASSLTDSADNEQFF.